This T cell receptor (beta chain) was profiled in a study of T cell responses to AZD1222 COVID-19 vaccine. General study results and limits: Just a handful of people given AZD1222 tested seropositive at baseline. Donors skewed white British and female; clonal diversity was possibly underestimated. Targeting of unmutated variant regions was reportedly seen in nearly half of spike-specific TCRs.

This clone was counted a few times. Antigen unknown. This table comes from immunoSEQ multiplex PCR, and its TCRdb copy is limited to in-frame clones, with some not included. The data show some 47,000 clones, roughly 87% seen once. The CDR3 runs to 12 residues. The V gene lost 5 bases and the J gene lost 8 bases, with 10 bases spanning the gap. The germline V gene encodes CDR1 SGHNT and CDR2 YENEEA. This specimen consisted of peripheral blood, obtained 28 days after the second AZD1222 dose. This receptor was obtained from an adult who received the AZD1222 COVID-19 vaccine. The rearrangement links TRBV11-3 to TRBJ2-1, with D perhaps matching TRBD1 (5 bases). The CDR3 DNA reads as TGTGCCAGCAGCCCCAAGGGGTATGAGCAGTTCTTC. This codes for CASSPKGYEQFF.